The clone carrying this T cell receptor (beta chain) showed up many times. This CDR3 contains 15 residues. V was clipped by 4 bases and J by 3 bases; unmatched bases: 3. Looked up from germline, CDR1 is SEHNR and CDR2 is FQNEAQ (reference sequence). It was with a sample-barcoded 5' primer and a J-beta primer mix that a second PCR of roughly 7 to 12 cycles was run. TCRdb processed the 5' RACE reads anew with MiXCR; each CDR3 protein has one entry. The repertoire holds 1.4 million or so distinct CDR3 sequences, with 35% to 45% as singletons. This sample is drawn from a study of blood T cells in healthy people across ages.

The material sequenced was blood. The chain joins TRBV7-9 to TRBJ2-1; TRBD1 matches at 10 bases. The TCR comes from a woman between 18 and 30 years old in good health. The CDR3 protein is CASSSRDRGYNEQFF. The CDR3 DNA reads as TGTGCCAGCAGCTCCCGGGACAGGGGCTACAATGAGCAGTTCTTC. The full variable domain, rest sourced from reference TRBV7-9 and TRBJ2-1, is DTGVSQNPRHKITKRGQNVTFRCDPISEHNRLYWYRQTLGQGPEFLTYFQNEAQLEKSRLLSDRFSAERPKGSFSTLEIQRTEQGDSAMYLCASSSRDRGYNEQFFGPGTRLTVL.